The clone carrying this TCR beta chain was recorded at least ten times. Its specificity is unknown. This record comes from a study of T cells in Graves' hyperthyroidism and ophthalmopathy. General study points: Ophthalmopathy was told apart from stable hyperthyroidism by a 13 V-J model. Most clonotypes expanded in thyroid above 0.001 were likewise present in blood.

The source material, RNA transcripts, was used to amplify TCR beta CDR3 regions. First-round RT-PCR of the TCR CDR3 relied on the HTBI primer set. Each CDR3 protein is one row after TCRdb ran MiXCR on the multiplex PCR reads. The repertoire consists of around 340,000 distinct CDR3 sequences, with roughly a fifth occurring once and the leading ten covering roughly 52%. Germline V CDR1 and CDR2: DFQATT, SNEGSKA (reference sequence). V dropped 6 bases and J dropped 1 base, with 14 bases sitting between them. The CDR3 contains 14 residues. No ophthalmopathy progression within 18 months constituted stable Graves' hyperthyroidism. Patients aged 18 to 65 had newly diagnosed hyperthyroidism that had lasted under 2 months.

The TCR was taken from a woman aged 45-60 years with Graves' hyperthyroidism. Sequencing was done on a sample of blood. The V and J genes are TRBV20-1 and TRBJ2-3; weak D call: TRBD2 (5 bases). CDR3 DNA: TGCAGTGCCTCCCTCAGAGCGGGCACAGATACGCAGTATTTT. Its protein is CSASLRAGTDTQYF.